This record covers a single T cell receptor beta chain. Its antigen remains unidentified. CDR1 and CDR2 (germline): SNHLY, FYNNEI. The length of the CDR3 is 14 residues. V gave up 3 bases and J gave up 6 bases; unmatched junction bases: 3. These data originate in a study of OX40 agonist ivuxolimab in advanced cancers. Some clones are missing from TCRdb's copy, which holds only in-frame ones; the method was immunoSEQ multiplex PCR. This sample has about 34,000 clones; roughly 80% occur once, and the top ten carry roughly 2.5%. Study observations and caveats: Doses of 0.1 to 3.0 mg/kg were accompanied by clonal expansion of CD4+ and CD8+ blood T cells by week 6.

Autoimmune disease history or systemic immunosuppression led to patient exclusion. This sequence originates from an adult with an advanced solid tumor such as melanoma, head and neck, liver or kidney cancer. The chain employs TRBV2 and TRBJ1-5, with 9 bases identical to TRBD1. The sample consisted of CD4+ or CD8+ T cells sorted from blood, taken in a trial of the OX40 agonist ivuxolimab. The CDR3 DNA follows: TGTGCCAGCAGTGAGGGACAGGGTGGTCAGCCCCAGCATTTT. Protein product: CASSEGQGGQPQHF.